These 26 T cell receptor beta chains originate from one sample sequenced in a study of cytomegalovirus exposure and HLA in healthy donors. Vbeta (60) and Jbeta (13) primers were used in the PCR. Sequenced by immunoSEQ multiplex PCR; TCRdb stores in-frame clones only, minus some. The profile covers 150,000 or so clones, with approximately 75% appearing a single time and approximately 2.3% taken by the ten largest. Input material: PBMCs. All receptors derive from a man aged 50-59 years in good health and CMV-seropositive.

The chain uses TRBV4-2 and TRBJ2-7, with 11 bases identical to TRBD2. The CDR3 is made up of 15 amino acids. Germline values: CDR1 LGHNA, CDR2 YNFKEQ. After removal of 5 bases from V and 3 bases from J, the junction contained 6 bases not matched to a gene. The CDR3 spells CASSGSGGAVYEQYF. The DNA of the CDR3 is TGTGCCAGCAGCGGTAGCGGGGGGGCTGTCTACGAGCAGTACTTC.

The genes are TRBV10-1 and TRBJ2-7, with 9 bases that match TRBD2. The CDR3 has 15 residues. With V trimmed by 6 bases and J by 5 bases, 11 bases remained unmatched. Germline V gives CDR1 WNHNN, CDR2 SYGVQD (reference sequence). The chain's CDR3 is CASSFGASGVDEQYF. The CDR3 DNA follows: TGCGCCAGCAGCTTCGGGGCTAGCGGGGTCGACGAGCAGTACTTC.

The chain joins TRBV7-9 to TRBJ2-1; D ambiguous. Germline V gene lookup returns CDR1 SEHNR and CDR2 FQNEAQ (reference sequence). This CDR3 has 15 amino acids. Trimming removed 5 bases at V and 7 bases at J, with 18 bases between. The CDR3 DNA sequence: TGTGCCAGCAGCCCGGGTGGTTTGGTCTGGAATGAGCAGTTCTTC. This encodes CASSPGGLVWNEQFF.

This clone was observed a few times. The chain joins TRBV5-4 to TRBJ2-1, with 7 nucleotides matching TRBD1. Trimming at V came to 5 bases and at J to 3 bases, leaving 8 bases not matched to a gene. The germline V gene encodes CDR1 SGHNT and CDR2 YYREEE (reference sequence). The CDR3 runs to 15 residues. The CDR3 loop is CASRFRDSVYNEQFF. The CDR3 DNA follows: TGTGCCAGCAGGTTCCGGGACAGCGTCTACAATGAGCAGTTCTTC. Full variable domain (outside the CDR3, taken from reference TRBV5-4 and TRBJ2-1): ETGVTQSPTHLIKTRGQQVTLRCSSQSGHNTVSWYQQALGQGPQFIFQYYREEENGRGNFPPRFSGLQFPNYSSELNVNALELDDSALYLCASRFRDSVYNEQFFGPGTRLTVL.

The gene calls are TRBV28 and TRBJ1-3, with D perhaps TRBD1 (6 bases). This CDR3 comprises 16 residues. Germline values: CDR1 MDHEN, CDR2 SYDVKM. V was cut by 3 bases and J by 4 bases, with 16 bases left in between. CDR3 loop: CASSFIGGGQGNTIYF. The CDR3 nucleotides read TGTGCCAGCAGTTTTATAGGCGGGGGCCAAGGAAACACCATATATTTT.

The chain links TRBV10-1 to TRBJ2-3, with TRBD2 matching 12 bases. Germline CDR1 reads WNHNN; CDR2 reads SYGVQD (reference sequence). V lost 4 bases, J lost 6 bases, and 14 bases stayed unmatched. The CDR3 is made up of 18 amino acids. CDR3 sequence reads: CASSVPGASGGGGDTQYF. The CDR3 bases are TGCGCCAGCAGTGTCCCCGGGGCTAGCGGGGGGGGAGGGGATACGCAGTATTTT.

The rearrangement uses TRBV10-1 and TRBJ2-2, with 7 bases identical to TRBD1. CDR1 WNHNN and CDR2 SYGVQD come from the germline V gene (reference sequence). V was pared by 3 bases and J by 6 bases, with 4 bases of the junction left unmatched. The CDR3 contains 14 residues. The DNA of the CDR3 is TGCGCCAGCAGTGAAACAGGGGTGGCCGGGGAGCTGTTTTTT. This sequence encodes CASSETGVAGELFF.

J is TRBJ2-7 and V is TRBV7-9; D might be TRBD1 (6 bases). CDR3 length: 13 residues. Germline V gene sequence: CDR1 SEHNR, CDR2 FQNEAQ (reference sequence). Trimming took 5 bases from V and 4 from J, leaving 12 bases between them. This chain's CDR3 is CASSDTGHYEQYF. DNA for the CDR3: TGTGCCAGCAGCGATACAGGGCATTACGAGCAGTACTTC.

The genes are TRBV18 and TRBJ2-2; 8 bases line up with TRBD1. Germline CDR1 KGHSH, CDR2 LQKENI. V gave up 0 bases and J gave up 5 bases; unmatched junction bases: 2. The CDR3 sequence is 15 residues long. In DNA form, the CDR3 reads TGTGCCAGCTCACCACCCCGGACAGGGACCGGGGAGCTGTTTTTT. It specifies CASSPPRTGTGELFF.

The chain carries TRBV28 and TRBJ1-6; unclear D gene. The CDR3 is 12 residues long. Germline V gene data show CDR1 as MDHEN and CDR2 as SYDVKM. Between the trimmed V and J ends, which lost 5 bases and 14 bases, there was a span of 13 bases. CDR3 coding DNA: TGTGCCAGCAGTACACAGCCTTTGACCCTCCACTTT. Protein sequence: CASSTQPLTLHF.

The table lists this clone with a count of one. This rearrangement joins TRBV6-5 to TRBJ1-6; tentatively, D is TRBD1 (5 bases). The CDR3 runs to 14 residues. The V end lost 2 bases, the J end lost 7 bases, and 9 bases lay between the germline ends. Germline-derived CDR1 and CDR2 are MNHEY and SVGAGI. The CDR3 reads CASSYDSLNSPLHF. The CDR3 bases are TGTGCCAGCAGTTACGACAGTTTGAATTCACCCCTCCACTTT.

As concerns this clone: Other DNA sequences within the sample encode an identical CDR3. The rearrangement links TRBV7-2 to TRBJ2-3; 7 bases are shared with TRBD2. Germline loops: CDR1 SGHTA, CDR2 FQGNSA. This CDR3 has 15 residues. The trim removed 2 bases at V and 3 bases at J, leaving 5 bases unmatched. DNA for the CDR3: TGTGCCAGCAGCTTAACGGGGGGAAGGACAGATACGCAGTATTTT. It translates to CASSLTGGRTDTQYF.

The gene calls are TRBV9 and TRBJ2-3; TRBD2 agrees at 11 bases. The trim removed 4 bases at V and 6 bases at J, leaving 10 bases unmatched. The CDR3 has 16 residues. Germline CDR1 reads SGDLS; CDR2 reads YYNGEE. The CDR3 is CASSTQTSGEADTQYF. The CDR3 DNA is TGTGCCAGCAGCACCCAGACTAGCGGGGAGGCGGATACGCAGTATTTT.

The chain uses TRBV12-5 and TRBJ2-5; D is perhaps TRBD1 (5 bases). Germline V gene sequence: CDR1 LGHNT, CDR2 FRNRAP. The V and J ends lost 6 bases and 1 base respectively, with 9 bases between them. This CDR3 is built from 13 residues. CDR3 in amino acids: CASGHDSQETQYF. The DNA for the CDR3 is TGTGCTAGTGGCCACGACAGCCAAGAGACCCAGTACTTC.

The V gene is TRBV7-9, the J gene TRBJ1-5; the match to TRBD1 covers 7 bases. V shed 6 bases, J shed 5 bases, and the junction held 10 bases outside the gene matches. The CDR3 runs 15 residues. Looked up from germline, CDR1 is SEHNR and CDR2 is FQNEAQ (reference sequence). Written as DNA, the CDR3 is TGTGCCAGCAGTTCAGTGACAGGGCCCTATCAGCCCCAGCATTTT. Translating it yields CASSSVTGPYQPQHF.

This clone was seen only once. The J gene is TRBJ2-1, the V gene TRBV7-8; 14 bases align to TRBD2. Germline CDR1 reads SGHVS; CDR2 reads FQNEAQ. Trimming at V came to 4 bases and at J to 1 base, leaving 6 bases not matched to a gene. The CDR3 contains 18 residues. CDR3 residues: CASSSGTSGGASYNEQFF. In DNA form, the CDR3 reads TGTGCCAGCAGCTCCGGGACTAGCGGGGGTGCGTCCTACAATGAGCAGTTCTTC. The variable domain in full, with the rest retrieved from reference TRBV7-8 and TRBJ2-1, is GAGVSQSPRYKVAKRGQDVALRCDPISGHVSLFWYQQALGQGPEFLTYFQNEAQLDKSGLPSDRFFAERPEGSVSTLKIQRTQQEDSAVYLCASSSGTSGGASYNEQFFGPGTRLTVL.

The chain is built from TRBV6-5 and TRBJ2-2; no definite D call. Germline V gene sequence: CDR1 MNHEY, CDR2 SVGAGI. The CDR3 runs to 14 residues. V shed 2 bases and J shed 2 bases, with 6 bases lying between them. The CDR3 is CASSYSTNTGELFF. The CDR3 region has the DNA TGTGCCAGCAGTTACAGCACTAACACCGGGGAGCTGTTTTTT.

This clone was counted between two and nine times. The chain carries TRBV29-1 and TRBJ2-7, with 9 bases lining up with TRBD2. Germline V gene sequence: CDR1 SQVTM, CDR2 ANQGSEA. The CDR3 has 12 residues. V shed 3 bases, J shed 6 bases, and the junction held 3 bases outside the gene matches. CDR3 residues: CSVDSGGSEQYF. The CDR3, as DNA: TGCAGCGTTGACAGCGGGGGGTCCGAGCAGTACTTC.

This clone was seen only a few times. The chain carries TRBV18 and TRBJ2-7, with D perhaps matching TRBD2 (5 bases). Germline CDR1 is KGHSH and CDR2 is LQKENI. The V gene lost 0 bases and the J gene lost 6 bases, with 15 bases spanning the gap. This CDR3 comprises 15 residues. CDR3 bases: TGTGCCAGCTCACCACCGGGTAGCGACCAAACCGAGCAGTACTTC. This gives the protein CASSPPGSDQTEQYF.

V and J are TRBV5-6 and TRBJ2-3; tentative D call: TRBD2 (6 bases). The germline V gene encodes CDR1 SGHDT and CDR2 YYEEEE. V shed 4 bases and J shed 0 bases, with 9 bases lying between them. There are 14 residues in the CDR3. This CDR3 reads CASSGGDSTDTQYF. DNA of the CDR3: TGTGCCAGCAGCGGAGGGGACAGCACAGATACGCAGTATTTT.

CDR3 DNA sequence: TGTGCCAGCAGCCAAGCGACTAGCGGGAACAATGAGCAGTTCTTC. Its protein is CASSQATSGNNEQFF. The chain has TRBV4-2 and TRBJ2-1; 11 bases align to TRBD2. Germline V gene lookup returns CDR1 LGHNA and CDR2 YNFKEQ. The CDR3 runs 15 residues. The V gene end was trimmed by 1 base and the J gene end by 5 bases; junction bases not matched to a gene: 1.

The chain recombines TRBV15 with TRBJ2-4; D gene uncertain. V gave up 1 base and J gave up 0 bases, with 16 bases separating them. This CDR3 has 18 residues. Germline V gene sequence: CDR1 LNHNV, CDR2 YYDKDF (reference sequence). CDR3 sequence: CATSRVSRIQLAKNIQYF. CDR3 nucleotide sequence: TGTGCCACCAGCAGAGTATCGAGAATACAGTTAGCCAAAAACATTCAGTACTTC.

This clone has only a few counts. The rearrangement links TRBV19 to TRBJ2-7; D is possibly TRBD1 (5 bases). The CDR3 spans 14 residues. CDR1 and CDR2 (germline): LNHDA, SQIVND (reference sequence). Trimming left V 4 bases short and J 3 bases short, with 13 bases between. CDR3: CASSTTGVGYEQYF. For the CDR3, the DNA is TGTGCCAGTAGTACAACAGGAGTGGGCTACGAGCAGTACTTC.

The chain recombines TRBV5-8 with TRBJ2-1, with TRBD2 matching 9 bases. The CDR3 consists of 18 residues. CDR1 and CDR2 (germline): SGHTS, YDEGEE. The V segment lost 4 bases and the J segment 0 bases; nucleotides outside the gene matches: 11. CDR3 DNA: TGTGCCAGCAGCAAGGGGACAGCGGGGGGTCCCTCCTACAATGAGCAGTTCTTC. Its translation is CASSKGTAGGPSYNEQFF.

As to this clone: Relative to the germline gene, one junction end is altered; a read error may explain this. This rearrangement joins TRBV29-1 to TRBJ2-5; TRBD2 might be the D (6 bases). This CDR3 is built from 16 residues. Germline CDR1 reads SQVTM; CDR2 reads ANQGSEA. CDR3 nucleotides: TGCAGCGTTGAGTCTTCTCTATGGGCGGGGTTAGAGGCCCAGTACTTC. This encodes CSVESSLWAGLEAQYF.

V and J are TRBV18 and TRBJ2-6; D is perhaps TRBD2 (7 bases). V lost 6 bases to trimming and J lost 4 bases, with 19 bases between them. CDR1 is KGHSH, CDR2 LQKENI, per germline. The CDR3 covers 17 residues. The chain's CDR3 is CASSSDGGPKGANVLTF. The CDR3 region has the DNA TGTGCCAGCTCCTCGGACGGGGGGCCGAAAGGGGCCAACGTCCTGACTTTC.